This is a list of T cell receptor beta chains from one sample in a study of T cells after yellow fever vaccination. TCRdb re-called the 5' RACE reads through MiXCR, storing one row per CDR3 protein. The sample has 30,000 or so distinct CDR3 sequences, about 6.6% seen once. The source material was PBMCs, either bulk or a sorted T-cell subset (CD4+, CD8+, memory, or dextramer-sorted; not recorded which), sampled on the day of the first yellow fever vaccination. The receptors here all came from a man between 18 and 35 years old who received the YFV17D yellow fever vaccine. Both conserved end residues are part of each CDR3. The order of the fields is CDR3 protein, CDR3 DNA, J gene, V gene, D gene, clone size. The D gene is left open where the match is weak. Clone size is shown for a subset of rows, as once, few, many or a class of expanded clone.

CASSPRVRGAGLGVGTEAFF	TGCGCCAGCAGCCCCAGAGTCCGGGGTGCGGGGTTGGGAGTGGGCACTGAAGCTTTCTTT	TRBJ1-1	TRBV4-1	.	.
CASGGQNSGELFF	TGTGCCAGCGGGGGGCAAAACTCCGGGGAGCTGTTTTTT	TRBJ2-2	TRBV7-6	.	many
CASSPYKDQPQHF	TGTGCCAGCTCACCCTATAAAGATCAGCCCCAGCATTTT	TRBJ1-5	TRBV18	.	.
CSVEVGPTNYGYTF	TGCAGCGTTGAAGTGGGGCCTACTAACTATGGCTACACCTTC	TRBJ1-2	TRBV29-1	.	.
CASSLRGNTQYF	TGTGCCAGCAGTTTAAGGGGAAATACGCAGTATTTT	TRBJ2-3	TRBV27	.	many
CASSFKGLKDQPQHF	TGTGCCAGCAGCTTTAAAGGTCTGAAGGATCAGCCCCAGCATTTT	TRBJ1-5	TRBV11-2	.	many
CASRPLNQGPYGYTF	TGTGCCAGCAGACCACTAAACCAGGGTCCCTATGGCTACACCTTC	TRBJ1-2	TRBV27	.	few
CASSPPPTRGQETQYF	TGTGCCAGCAGCCCACCCCCGACGAGGGGGCAAGAGACCCAGTACTTC	TRBJ2-5	TRBV3-1	.	many
CASSLGLAADTQYF	TGTGCCAGCAGCTTAGGGCTAGCAGCAGATACGCAGTATTTT	TRBJ2-3	TRBV5-6	.	many
CASSRQGYGYTF	TGTGCCAGCAGCCGACAGGGTTATGGCTACACCTTC	TRBJ1-2	TRBV7-2	TRBD1	many
CASSHDNSGLDTQYF	TGTGCCAGCAGCCACGACAATAGCGGTCTAGATACGCAGTATTTT	TRBJ2-3	TRBV5-4	.	.
CSASHGVQGYGYTF	TGCAGTGCTAGTCATGGCGTACAGGGGTATGGCTACACCTTC	TRBJ1-2	TRBV20-1	TRBD1	many
CASSHIDRYTEAFF	TGTGCCAGTAGTCATATTGACCGCTACACTGAAGCTTTCTTT	TRBJ1-1	TRBV19	.	many
CASSRPISTDTQYF	TGTGCCAGCAGCCGACCTATTAGCACAGATACGCAGTATTTT	TRBJ2-3	TRBV7-9	.	many
CASSPGMSSYEQYF	TGTGCCAGCTCACCTGGGATGAGCTCCTACGAGCAGTACTTC	TRBJ2-7	TRBV18	.	many
CASSLTEQETQYF	TGTGCCAGCTCGCTTACAGAACAAGAGACCCAGTACTTC	TRBJ2-5	TRBV18	.	many
CASSGTASYNSPLHF	TGTGCCAGCAGCGGGACAGCCTCCTATAATTCACCCCTCCACTTT	TRBJ1-6	TRBV9	.	many
CASSLSELYNEQFF	TGTGCCAGCAGCTTATCTGAACTATACAATGAGCAGTTCTTC	TRBJ2-1	TRBV13	.	many
CASSQVFTGRFYGYTF	TGTGCCAGCAGCCAAGTATTTACAGGGCGTTTCTATGGCTACACCTTC	TRBJ1-2	TRBV3-1	.	.
CASSYRGGIGTEAFF	TGTGCCAGCAGTTACCGAGGGGGCATAGGGACTGAAGCTTTCTTT	TRBJ1-1	TRBV6-5	TRBD1	many
CASSLGTAGGLTDTQYF	TGTGCCAGCAGCTTGGGGACCGCGGGGGGGCTAACAGATACGCAGTATTTT	TRBJ2-3	TRBV5-6	TRBD2	many
CSVGGREETQYF	TGCAGCGTGGGGGGCAGGGAAGAGACCCAGTACTTC	TRBJ2-5	TRBV29-1	.	few
CASSFLGQGGDTQYF	TGCGCCAGCAGCTTCTTAGGACAGGGGGGAGATACGCAGTATTTT	TRBJ2-3	TRBV5-1	TRBD1	many
CASSPTQGGDYNEQFF	TGCGCCAGCAGCCCGACGCAAGGAGGGGACTACAATGAGCAGTTCTTC	TRBJ2-1	TRBV5-1	.	many
CASSVSSGLYNEQFF	TGTGCCAGCAGCGTCTCTAGCGGACTCTACAATGAGCAGTTCTTC	TRBJ2-1	TRBV7-3	TRBD2	many
CATSRDPGSSYEQYF	TGTGCCACCAGCAGAGATCCAGGGAGCTCCTACGAGCAGTACTTC	TRBJ2-7	TRBV15	.	many
CASSLRGPGELFF	TGTGCCAGCAGCTTAAGGGGGCCCGGGGAGCTGTTTTTT	TRBJ2-2	TRBV7-8	TRBD1	many
CSARELAGAYNEQFF	TGCAGTGCTAGAGAGCTAGCGGGGGCCTACAATGAGCAGTTCTTC	TRBJ2-1	TRBV20-1	TRBD2	many
CTCSFGRQGFRPNAEAFF	TGTACCTGCAGTTTTGGCCGGCAGGGATTCCGGCCTAATGCTGAAGCTTTCTTT	TRBJ1-1	TRBV12-3/TRBV12-4	.	.